This TCR beta chain is from a study of T-cell memory formation after mild COVID-19. This clonotype was picked up a small number of times. The CDR3 covers 14 residues. The ends were cut back, 4 bases at V and 7 bases at J, with 20 bases in the middle. Germline assignment: CDR1 DFQATT and CDR2 SNEGSKA (reference sequence). TCRdb analysed the 5' RACE reads with MiXCR anew, one entry per CDR3 protein. The table has hundreds of thousands of distinct CDR3 sequences, about 19% seen once. This TCR came from an adult woman who had mild COVID-19 (a few samples of this study predate the infection). Cell type and time point are not known. The sample was PBMCs or a T cell subset sorted from them (not recorded which). V and J are TRBV20-1 and TRBJ2-7; D gene uncertain. The CDR3 nucleotides read TGCAGTGCTACGAAGGACGTGGGTTGGGGAGAGCAGTACTTC. Its protein product is CSATKDVGWGEQYF.